The 25 T cell receptor beta chains given below trace back to one sample, sequenced in a study of regulatory T cells in long-lasting Graves disease. Assembly of TCR beta libraries relied on iRepertoire HTBI primers together with Arm-PCR of CDR3 regions. From the multiplex PCR reads, TCRdb called clonotypes with MiXCR, one entry per CDR3 protein. Among over 450,000 distinct CDR3 sequences listed, 9.5% to 15% were seen once. The time point was: newly diagnosed GD, antithyroid drugs for less than 3 months. From RNA extracted from PBMCs, the TCR library was made. The same data also contributed to another study, on T cells in Graves' hyperthyroidism and ophthalmopathy.

The source was peripheral blood mononuclear cells (PBMCs), collected at new diagnosis, from a patient treated with antithyroid drugs. The receptors were sampled from a woman in her 30s with Graves disease.

This clonotype was detected many times. One end of the junction does not line up with germline, which may come from a read error. This rearrangement joins TRBV7-8 to TRBJ2-5; D remains ambiguous. Germline assignment: CDR1 SGHVS and CDR2 FQNEAQ. The CDR3 consists of 15 residues. The CDR3 loop is CTSSLVPSYQETQYF. CDR3 nucleotide sequence: TGTACCAGCAGCTTAGTGCCGAGCTACCAAGAGACCCAGTACTTC.

Many counts were recorded for this clonotype. The chain combines TRBV10-1 with TRBJ2-3; 8 nucleotides align to TRBD2. The trim removed 6 bases at V and 5 bases at J, leaving 10 bases unmatched. Germline V gene sequence: CDR1 WNHNN, CDR2 SYGVQD (reference sequence). This CDR3 has 15 residues. The CDR3 DNA reads as TGCGCCAGCAGCCCCAGCGGGAGTCGTGGAGATACGCAGTATTTT. This codes for CASSPSGSRGDTQYF.

The sample holds a few counts of this clonotype. The V gene is TRBV6-1, the J gene TRBJ2-1; 7 positions match TRBD2. The J segment lost 4 bases and the V segment lost 5 bases, leaving 11 bases of the junction unmatched. Germline V gives CDR1 MNHNS, CDR2 SASEGT. The CDR3 loop spans 16 amino acids. The CDR3 region is CASSTQPGLTYNEQFF. Here the CDR3 DNA reads TGTGCCAGCAGTACCCAGCCGGGACTAACATACAATGAGCAGTTCTTC.

This clonotype was seen more than once but under ten times. The chain uses TRBV29-1 and TRBJ2-1; TRBD2 is a possible D gene (5 bases). Germline CDR1 SQVTM, CDR2 ANQGSEA. V was trimmed by 8 bases and J by 9 bases, leaving 14 bases between them. This CDR3 contains 11 residues. CDR3 DNA sequence: TGCAGCTCAACTAGGGCCGGTGAGCAGTTCTTC. Translated: CSSTRAGEQFF.

As for this clonotype: Since a much larger clone is just one base distant, this may be a read error. V is TRBV20-1 and J is TRBJ1-5, with D possibly matching TRBD1 (5 bases). The CDR3 is 14 residues long. With 1 base removed from V and 3 bases from J, the gap between germline ends came to 10 bases. Germline lookup yields CDR1 DFQATT and CDR2 SNEGSKA (reference sequence). Written as DNA, the CDR3 is TGCAGTGCTAGAGTGCCGGGGCACAATCAGCCCCAGCATTTT. Encoded protein: CSARVPGHNQPQHF.

This clonotype was observed at least ten times. J is TRBJ1-5 and V is TRBV27; D is undetermined. CDR3 length: 14 amino acids. Deletions cut 5 bases from V and 4 bases from J, with 12 bases between. Germline lookup yields CDR1 MNHEY and CDR2 SMNVEV (reference sequence). The CDR3 sequence: CASSPLPGNQPQHF. As DNA, the CDR3 is TGTGCCAGCAGTCCCCTCCCCGGGAATCAGCCCCAGCATTTT.

This clonotype was counted a few times. This chain connects TRBV19 to TRBJ2-3, with D unresolved. This CDR3 is built from 16 residues. Germline assignment: CDR1 LNHDA and CDR2 SQIVND (reference sequence). V was trimmed by 2 bases and J by 5 bases, leaving 17 bases between them. CDR3 in amino acids: CASSIFGQGYGDTQYF. The CDR3 coding sequence is TGTGCCAGTAGTATATTCGGGCAAGGGTACGGAGATACGCAGTATTTT.

This clonotype was picked up a small number of times. The V call is TRBV28, the J call TRBJ2-7, with 12 bases that match TRBD2. The junction had 6 bases not matched to a gene; V was cut back by 6 bases and J by 6 bases. This CDR3 spans 14 amino acids. Germline V gives CDR1 MDHEN, CDR2 SYDVKM. In DNA form, the CDR3 reads TGTGCCAGCAGCTCTAGCGGGAGGGCCGGCGAGCAGTACTTC. Translated, it gives CASSSSGRAGEQYF.

A few counts support this clonotype. The J gene is TRBJ2-7, the V gene TRBV30, with 7 bases identical to TRBD2. V shed 0 bases and J 1 base; nucleotides not matched to a gene: 9. Per the germline V gene, CDR1 is GTSNPN and CDR2 is SVGIG (reference sequence). The CDR3 spans 16 residues. CDR3 region: CAWSVRRKRESYEQYF. The CDR3 bases are TGTGCCTGGAGTGTACGTAGGAAGCGGGAATCCTACGAGCAGTACTTC.

Ten or more counts support this clonotype. This sequence joins TRBV6-2 or TRBV6-3 and TRBJ2-3; a weak D match, TRBD2 (6 bases). V was cut by 9 bases and J by 3 bases, with 16 bases left in between. The CDR3 runs to 14 residues. CDR1 is MNHEY, CDR2 SVGEGT, per germline. The CDR3 protein is CASSIGSGTDTQYF. The DNA for the CDR3 is TGTGCCAGTTCCATCGGGAGCGGGACAGATACGCAGTATTTT.

This chain joins TRBV4-1 and TRBJ1-2, with D possibly being TRBD1 (6 bases). Germline lookup yields CDR1 MGHRA and CDR2 YSYEKL. The CDR3 is 15 residues long. The germline V and J ends were trimmed by 4 bases and 8 bases, with 20 bases remaining between them. For the CDR3, the DNA is TGCGCCAGCAGCCGAATCCCCAGGGGAGAACTCGGCTACACCTTC. Protein product: CASSRIPRGELGYTF.

In its sample, this clonotype was seen many times. This chain joins TRBV2 and TRBJ1-5; D is possibly TRBD1 (5 bases). Germline V gives CDR1 SNHLY, CDR2 FYNNEI. V gave up 5 bases and J gave up 6 bases, with 17 bases separating them. The CDR3 contains 15 residues. CDR3 region: CASSYRLFPAQPQHF. The CDR3, as DNA: TGTGCCAGCAGTTACAGGCTTTTCCCGGCTCAGCCCCAGCATTTT.

In its sample, this clonotype was seen many times. The J gene is TRBJ2-2, the V gene TRBV28; D unclear. The CDR3 consists of 20 residues. Germline CDR1 and CDR2: MDHEN and SYDVKM. V lost 2 bases and J 0 bases, leaving 22 bases between the germline ends. The CDR3 loop is CASSLSLSRWGFSNTGELFF. The CDR3, as DNA: TGTGCCAGCAGTTTAAGCCTCTCCCGGTGGGGATTTTCGAACACCGGGGAGCTGTTTTTT.

This clonotype was counted between two and nine times. A read error may be the cause here, since a much bigger clone is one base away. J is TRBJ2-5 and V is TRBV7-3; TRBD2 agrees at 11 bases. V trimming: 5 bases; J trimming: 1 base; junction bases outside the gene matches: 3. The CDR3 spans 15 residues. CDR1 is SGHTA, CDR2 FQGTGA, per germline. Here the CDR3 reads CASSRLAGSQETQYF. In DNA, the CDR3 is TGTGCCAGCAGCCGACTAGCGGGGTCCCAAGAGACCCAGTACTTC.

This clonotype was seen ten or more times. This chain uses TRBV10-1 with TRBJ1-6, with D possibly matching TRBD1 (6 bases). V gave up 1 base and J gave up 9 bases, with 13 bases separating them. This CDR3 region has 15 residues. Germline V gene data show CDR1 as WNHNN and CDR2 as SYGVQD (reference sequence). The CDR3 DNA sequence: TGCGCCAGCAGTGAGTTCGAGGGGGGCGGTTCACCCCTCCACTTT. Residues: CASSEFEGGGSPLHF.

This clonotype was picked up many times. In DNA form, the CDR3 reads TGTGCCAGCAGCCCCATCACCGGGACAGGGGCCTATGGCTACACCTTC. As protein: CASSPITGTGAYGYTF. The J gene is TRBJ1-2, the V gene TRBV3-1; 10 bases are a match to TRBD1. V shed 4 bases, J shed 4 bases, and the junction held 9 bases outside the gene matches. CDR1 is LGHDT, CDR2 YNNKEL, per germline (reference sequence). This CDR3 is 16 amino acids long.

This clonotype came up many times. The CDR3 here is CASSAGQLGNTEAFF. CDR3 nucleotide sequence: TGTGCCAGCAGCGCGGGACAGCTGGGGAACACTGAAGCTTTCTTT. This chain links TRBV9 with TRBJ1-1; 7 bases match TRBD1. Looked up from germline, CDR1 is SGDLS and CDR2 is YYNGEE. The CDR3 contains 15 residues. V was clipped by 3 bases and J by 1 base; unmatched bases: 6.

The V gene is TRBV28, the J gene TRBJ1-5; D unresolved. Between the trimmed V and J ends, which lost 10 bases and 9 bases, there was a span of 16 bases. The CDR3 extends over 12 amino acids. Germline V gene sequence: CDR1 MDHEN, CDR2 SYDVKM. CDR3 bases: TGTGCCACCGCCCCCTTTTCAGGGCCCCAGCATTTT. It encodes CATAPFSGPQHF.

This clonotype showed up many times. CDR3 sequence (DNA): TGTGCCAGCAGTGTTGACAGGGTCAGGCAGCCCCAGCATTTT. Translation: CASSVDRVRQPQHF. The chain recombines TRBV2 with TRBJ1-5; 7 bases align to TRBD1. This CDR3 comprises 14 residues. Looked up from germline, CDR1 is SNHLY and CDR2 is FYNNEI. J was trimmed by 7 bases and V by 4 bases; bases with no gene match: 7.

V gene TRBV7-2 combines with J gene TRBJ1-5, with TRBD1 matching 7 bases. This CDR3 contains 16 residues. Looked up from germline, CDR1 is SGHTA and CDR2 is FQGNSA. V lost 0 bases, J lost 7 bases, and 9 bases stayed unmatched. This CDR3 reads CASSLAGDRVRQPQHF. The CDR3 DNA follows: TGTGCCAGCAGCTTAGCGGGAGACAGGGTTCGACAGCCCCAGCATTTT.

This clonotype was seen ten or more times. As DNA, the CDR3 is TGTGCCATCGGTTCCTCCCCAAACGGGAGGGTCCCCGAGCAGTACTTC. Its protein product is CAIGSSPNGRVPEQYF. The rearrangement links TRBV10-3 to TRBJ2-7; 8 nucleotides match TRBD2. Germline CDR1 reads ENHRY; CDR2 reads SYGVKD. This CDR3 spans 16 amino acids. Germline trimming cut 8 bases from V and 6 bases from J; bases unmatched to any gene: 18.

This clonotype was seen at least ten times. The chain is built from TRBV19 and TRBJ2-1, with 10 bases aligning to TRBD2. CDR1 is LNHDA and CDR2 is SQIVND in the germline V gene (reference sequence). Losses at the gene ends were 4 bases for V and 3 bases for J; bases not matched to a gene: 3. CDR3 length equals 15 residues. CDR3 loop: CASSSGTSVYNEQFF. For the CDR3, the DNA is TGTGCCAGTAGTAGCGGGACTAGCGTCTACAATGAGCAGTTCTTC.

There are a few counts of this clonotype. The rearrangement joins TRBV13 to TRBJ2-1; 12 nucleotides agree with TRBD2. The CDR3 length is 16 residues. Germline values: CDR1 PRHDT, CDR2 FYEKMQ (reference sequence). Losses at the gene ends were 4 bases for V and 5 bases for J; bases not matched to a gene: 6. This CDR3 reads CASSSRLAGVDNEQFF. DNA of the CDR3: TGTGCCAGCAGCTCCAGACTAGCGGGAGTGGACAATGAGCAGTTCTTC. The full variable domain, with the rest looked up from reference TRBV13 and TRBJ2-1, is AAGVIQSPRHLIKEKRETATLKCYPIPRHDTVYWYQQGPGQDPQFLISFYEKMQSDKGSIPDRFSAQQFSDYHSELNMSSLELGDSALYFCASSSRLAGVDNEQFFGPGTRLTVL.

This clonotype was found many times. The V call is TRBV15, the J call TRBJ1-6, with D unresolved. This CDR3 region has 13 residues. With 0 bases removed from V and 7 bases from J, the gap between germline ends came to 4 bases. Germline CDR1 LNHNV, CDR2 YYDKDF (reference sequence). The CDR3 DNA follows: TGTGCCACCAGCAGAGATAAGAATTCACCCCTCCACTTT. As protein: CATSRDKNSPLHF. Using reference TRBV15 and TRBJ1-6 for the parts outside the CDR3, the full variable domain is DAMVIQNPRYQVTQFGKPVTLSCSQTLNHNVMYWYQQKSSQAPKLLFHYYDKDFNNEADTPDNFQSRRPNTSFCFLDIRSPGLGDTAMYLCATSRDKNSPLHFGNGTRLTVT.

The J gene is TRBJ2-1, the V gene TRBV19, with 11 bases matching TRBD2. In germline, CDR1 is LNHDA, CDR2 SQIVND (reference sequence). This CDR3 has 15 residues. The J segment lost 9 bases and the V segment lost 3 bases, leaving 7 bases of the junction unmatched. The CDR3: CASSMRLAGGLEQFF. CDR3 sequence (DNA): TGTGCCAGTAGTATGAGGCTAGCGGGAGGCCTTGAGCAGTTCTTC.